This is a list of T cell receptor beta chains from one sample in a study of blood T cell repertoires in COVID-19. The assay was immunoSEQ multiplex PCR, and TCRdb's table has in-frame clones only and misses some. This sample yields under 200,000 clones, of which about four fifths are seen a single time; roughly 6.6% belongs to the top ten. The sample taken for sequencing was peripheral blood. Every receptor here comes from a woman in her thirties or forties with acute or convalescent COVID-19. Each CDR3 is given with its conserved first and last residue. D genes are given only for firm matches. Clone size appears in some rows only: once, few, many, or a class for an expanded clone.

once,TRBV18,TRBD1,TRBJ1-4,CASSSIRNRGPGEKLFF,TGTGCCAGCTCATCAATCCGCAATAGGGGGCCGGGCGAAAAACTGTTTTTT
NA,TRBV3-1/TRBV3-2,NA,TRBJ1-1,CASSLAGVEAFF,TGTGCCAGCAGCTTAGCGGGGGTTGAAGCTTTCTTT
once,TRBV6-5,TRBD1,TRBJ1-1,CASNRQGIYTEAFF,TGTGCCAGCAACCGACAGGGAATTTACACTGAAGCTTTCTTT
NA,TRBV27,TRBD1,TRBJ1-1,CASRQGAQSAFF,TGTGCCAGCAGGCAGGGGGCGCAGTCCGCTTTCTTT
NA,TRBV13,NA,TRBJ2-7,CASSFGTGRTYEQYF,TGTGCCAGCAGCTTCGGGACTGGGCGGACCTACGAGCAGTACTTC
NA,TRBV5-1,TRBD2,TRBJ2-3,CASSPHAGEGTDTQYF,TGCGCCAGCAGCCCCCACGCGGGAGAAGGCACAGATACGCAGTATTTT
NA,TRBV30,NA,TRBJ2-7,CAWSLGGAVGDEQYF,TGTGCCTGGAGTTTGGGGGGGGCAGTAGGGGACGAGCAGTACTTC
NA,TRBV7-9,NA,TRBJ1-3,CASSPTGFSGNTIYF,TGTGCCAGCAGCCCGACAGGATTCTCTGGAAACACCATATATTTT
few,TRBV28,TRBD2,TRBJ2-7,CASSLTAGGLYEQYF,TGTGCCAGCAGTTTAACAGCGGGAGGTTTATACGAGCAGTACTTC
NA,TRBV12-3/TRBV12-4,NA,TRBJ2-6,CAVSSGANVLTF,TGTGCCGTTAGCTCTGGGGCCAACGTCCTGACTTTC
NA,TRBV25-1,TRBD1,TRBJ1-2,CASKPGTGPGTF,TGTGCCAGCAAACCCGGGACAGGGCCCGGGACCTTC
once,TRBV6-1,NA,TRBJ1-6,CASSKAYRSPLHF,TGTGCCAGCAGTAAAGCATATCGGTCACCCCTCCACTTT
few,TRBV28,NA,TRBJ1-5,CASSLSRQPQHF,TGTGCCAGCAGTTTGTCTCGTCAGCCCCAGCATTTT
NA,TRBV5-4,NA,TRBJ2-3,CASSLPDSTGTDTQYF,TGTGCCAGCAGCTTGCCGGATTCGACAGGCACAGATACGCAGTATTTT
few,TRBV2,TRBD1,TRBJ1-2,CASSPPGQGAGGYTF,TGTGCCAGCAGTCCACCTGGACAGGGGGCTGGTGGCTACACCTTC
NA,TRBV5-8,NA,TRBJ2-7,CASTAPSGLYEQYF,TGTGCCAGCACCGCACCGTCGGGACTCTACGAGCAGTACTTC